In its sample, the clone carrying this T cell receptor beta chain was seen many times. The antigen is unknown. This CDR3 spans 12 amino acids. The germline V gene encodes CDR1 MNHEY and CDR2 SMNVEV (reference sequence). V was shortened by 8 bases and J by 5 bases, with 9 bases between the two germline ends. The sample belongs to a study of identical twins. Study results and caveats: Clonotypes of the beta chain that were abundant in cord blood carried fewer insertions (memory repertoires showed none). Findings depended on cross-sectional statistics rather than tracking the same donors.

TCRdb used MiXCR to reprocess the 5' RACE reads, holding one entry per CDR3 protein. The sample carries 690,000 or so distinct CDR3 sequences, around 8.6% recorded once. Every donor was a healthy Caucasian. This sample also belongs to another study, concerning yellow fever vaccine responses in identical twins.

The V and J genes are TRBV27 and TRBJ2-2, with D perhaps TRBD2 (5 bases). The sample comprised PBMCs. This TCR came from a woman younger than 30 in good health. CDR3: CASEGLTGELFF. The CDR3 DNA follows: TGTGCCAGCGAGGGCCTTACCGGGGAGCTGTTTTTT.